The table lists the clone carrying this T cell receptor (beta chain) with a few counts. The CDR3 contains 15 residues. Trimming removed 0 bases from V and 0 bases from J, with 8 bases in between. Germline V gene sequence: CDR1 SGDLS, CDR2 YYNGEE. Participant ages covered roughly 18 to 89 years across 25 or so US areas. Original processing methods: Scientists estimated how many nucleated cells there were by amplifying reference gene primers. Produced via immunoSEQ multiplex PCR; TCRdb's table is partial and in-frame only. V and J calls and clone size are copied from that table; D and trimming were computed from the DNA. The sample lists under 200,000 clones; approximately 84% were seen once. The data were taken from a study of blood T cell repertoires in COVID-19. Study-wide context: Samples came from the United States, Italy and Spain, spanning acute and convalescent COVID-19. The analysed material was cDNA or gDNA that came from T cells, B-cell-depleted T cells, or PBMCs.

The sample consisted of PBMCs or T cells enriched from blood (not recorded which). This clonotype was sampled from a woman aged 45-65 years who had recovered from COVID-19. This chain joins TRBV9 and TRBJ2-3, with D possibly matching TRBD1 (5 bases). The CDR3 DNA sequence: TGTGCCAGCAGCGTAGTCGACAGTAGCACAGATACGCAGTATTTT. Its translation is CASSVVDSSTDTQYF.